This T cell receptor beta chain emerged from a study of OX40 agonist ivuxolimab in advanced cancers. In the study overall: Patients were given ivuxolimab, an antibody that agonizes OX40 (CD134). Two patients with cutaneous melanoma and one with hepatocellular carcinoma, three in total, showed partial responses.

In its sample, this clone was seen once. Germline CDR1 reads MDHEN; CDR2 reads SYDVKM. The CDR3 is made up of 16 amino acids. V lost 2 bases to trimming and J lost 0 bases, with 11 bases between them. Repertoires were generated with immunoSEQ multiplex PCR, while TCRdb's copy carries only in-frame clones and drops some. The sample shows 70,000 or so clones, approximately 93% of them seen only once. The rearrangement uses TRBV28 and TRBJ2-1, with no clear D. The source is an adult with an advanced solid tumor such as melanoma, head and neck, liver or kidney cancer. Sequenced here: CD4+ or CD8+ T cells sorted from blood, sampled in a trial of the OX40 agonist ivuxolimab. CDR3 DNA sequence: TGTGCCAGCAGTTTAACGGCCAGCTTCTCCTACAATGAGCAGTTCTTC. Translating gives CASSLTASFSYNEQFF.